This record concerns one T cell receptor beta chain sequence. The sample originates from a study of technical replicates of blood from a handful of donors. Clones were read by immunoSEQ multiplex PCR, and TCRdb kept only the in-frame ones, dropping some. The sample consists of about 100,000 clones, almost 96% of them appearing once. What was sequenced was T cells isolated from PBMCs. The sequence was obtained from a human donor in good health.

The CDR3 spells CASNLGTSGKSSYNEQFF. CDR3 sequence (DNA): TGTGCCAGCAACTTAGGGACTAGCGGGAAATCCAGCTACAATGAGCAGTTCTTC. The chain couples TRBV14 to TRBJ2-1; TRBD2 aligns across 13 bases. Losses at the gene ends were 7 bases for V and 3 bases for J; bases not matched to a gene: 12. The CDR3 totals 18 residues. The germline gives CDR1 SGHDN, CDR2 FVKESK.